This record covers a single T cell receptor (beta chain). These data are taken from a study of control samples from healthy donors and cancer patients. Only in-frame clones appear in the TCRdb table, and some are missing; sequencing was by immunoSEQ multiplex PCR. The sample has about 92,000 clones, around 82% seen once. The sequence was collected from a woman aged 60-75 years in good health. Sequenced input: blood.

The DNA for the CDR3 is TGTGCCAGCACGGGTAGCGGAGCCACCTACGAGCAGTACTTC. Its translation is CASTGSGATYEQYF. The chain couples TRBV6-5 to TRBJ2-7; TRBD2 is a possible D gene (6 bases). V lost 7 bases, J lost 2 bases, and 15 bases lay in between. The germline gives CDR1 MNHEY, CDR2 SVGAGI. The CDR3 runs to 14 residues.